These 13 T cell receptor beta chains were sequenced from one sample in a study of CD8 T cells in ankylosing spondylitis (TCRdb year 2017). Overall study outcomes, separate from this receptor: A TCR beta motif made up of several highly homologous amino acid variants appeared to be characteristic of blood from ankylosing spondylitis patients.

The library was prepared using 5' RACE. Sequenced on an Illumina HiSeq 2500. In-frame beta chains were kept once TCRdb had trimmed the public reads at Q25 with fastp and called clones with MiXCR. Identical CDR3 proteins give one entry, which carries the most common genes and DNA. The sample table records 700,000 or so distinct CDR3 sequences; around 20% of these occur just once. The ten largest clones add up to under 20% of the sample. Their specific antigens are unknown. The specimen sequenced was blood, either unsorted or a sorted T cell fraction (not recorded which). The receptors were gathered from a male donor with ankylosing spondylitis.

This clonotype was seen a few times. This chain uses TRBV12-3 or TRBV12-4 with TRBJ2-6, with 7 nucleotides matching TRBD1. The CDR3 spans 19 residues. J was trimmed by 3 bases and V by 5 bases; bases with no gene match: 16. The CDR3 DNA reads TGTGCCAGCAGTCCCGGGACAGTCGGTATAGCTGGTGGGGCCAACGTCCTGACTTTC. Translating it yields CASSPGTVGIAGGANVLTF.

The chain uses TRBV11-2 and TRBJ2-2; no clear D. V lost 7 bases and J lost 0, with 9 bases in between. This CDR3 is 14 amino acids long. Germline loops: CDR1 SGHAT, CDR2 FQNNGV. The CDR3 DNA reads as TGTGCCAGCAAGTCGGGCGCGAACACCGGGGAGCTGTTTTTT. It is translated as CASKSGANTGELFF.

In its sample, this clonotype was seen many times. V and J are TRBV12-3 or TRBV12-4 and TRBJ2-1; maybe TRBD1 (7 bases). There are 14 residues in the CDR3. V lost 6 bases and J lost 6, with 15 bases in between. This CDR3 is CASSRETGPNEQFF. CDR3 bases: TGTGCCAGCAGCCGGGAGACAGGGCCCAATGAGCAGTTCTTC.

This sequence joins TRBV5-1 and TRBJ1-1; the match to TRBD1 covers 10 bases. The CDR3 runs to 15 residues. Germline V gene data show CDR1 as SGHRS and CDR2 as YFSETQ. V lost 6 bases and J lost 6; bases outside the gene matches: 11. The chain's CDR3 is CASTSPDRGLAEAFF. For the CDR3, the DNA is TGCGCCAGCACCAGTCCCGACAGGGGGCTAGCTGAAGCTTTCTTT.

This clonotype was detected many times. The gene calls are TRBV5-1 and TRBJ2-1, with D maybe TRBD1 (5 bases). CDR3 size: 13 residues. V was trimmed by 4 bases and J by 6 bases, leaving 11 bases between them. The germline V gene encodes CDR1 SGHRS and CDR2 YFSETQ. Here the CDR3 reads CASSRLDSNEQFF. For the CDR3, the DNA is TGCGCCAGCAGCCGGCTCGACAGCAATGAGCAGTTCTTC. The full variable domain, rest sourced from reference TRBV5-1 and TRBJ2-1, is KAGVTQTPRYLIKTRGQQVTLSCSPISGHRSVSWYQQTPGQGLQFLFEYFSETQRNKGNFPGRFSGRQFSNSRSEMNVSTLELGDSALYLCASSRLDSNEQFFGPGTRLTVL.

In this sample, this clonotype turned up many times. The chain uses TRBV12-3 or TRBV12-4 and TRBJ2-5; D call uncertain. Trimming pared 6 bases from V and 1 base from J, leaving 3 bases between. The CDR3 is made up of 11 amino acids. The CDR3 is CASSVQETQYF. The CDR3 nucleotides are TGTGCCAGCAGCGTCCAAGAGACCCAGTACTTC.

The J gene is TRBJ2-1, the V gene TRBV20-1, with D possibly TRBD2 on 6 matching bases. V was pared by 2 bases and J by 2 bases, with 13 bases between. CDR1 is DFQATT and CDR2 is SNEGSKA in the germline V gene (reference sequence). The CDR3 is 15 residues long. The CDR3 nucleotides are TGCAGTGCTAGATCCCGGGAGATCCCCTACAATGAGCAGTTCTTC. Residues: CSARSREIPYNEQFF.

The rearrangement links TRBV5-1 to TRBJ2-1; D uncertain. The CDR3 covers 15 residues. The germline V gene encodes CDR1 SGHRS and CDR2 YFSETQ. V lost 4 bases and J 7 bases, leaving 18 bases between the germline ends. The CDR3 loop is CASSLGVAASNEQFF. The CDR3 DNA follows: TGCGCCAGCAGCCTCGGCGTAGCAGCCTCTAATGAGCAGTTCTTC.

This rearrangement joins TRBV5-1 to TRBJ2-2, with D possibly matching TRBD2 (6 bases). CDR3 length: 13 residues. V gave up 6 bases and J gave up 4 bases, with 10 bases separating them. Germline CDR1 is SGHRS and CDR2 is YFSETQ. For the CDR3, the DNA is TGCGCCAGCACGGGGGTCGGCACCGGGGAGCTGTTTTTT. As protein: CASTGVGTGELFF.

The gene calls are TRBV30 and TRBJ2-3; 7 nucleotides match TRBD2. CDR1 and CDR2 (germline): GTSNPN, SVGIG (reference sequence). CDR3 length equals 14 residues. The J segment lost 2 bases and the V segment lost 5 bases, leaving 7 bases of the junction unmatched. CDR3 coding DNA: TGTGCCTGGGGACTAGTAGGGATCACAGATACGCAGTATTTT. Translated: CAWGLVGITDTQYF.

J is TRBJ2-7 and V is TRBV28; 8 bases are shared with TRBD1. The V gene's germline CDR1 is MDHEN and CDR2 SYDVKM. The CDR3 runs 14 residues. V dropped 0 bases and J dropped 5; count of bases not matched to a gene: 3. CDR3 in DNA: TGTGCCAGCAGTTTATGGCAGGGGGCAAACGAGCAGTACTTC. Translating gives CASSLWQGANEQYF.

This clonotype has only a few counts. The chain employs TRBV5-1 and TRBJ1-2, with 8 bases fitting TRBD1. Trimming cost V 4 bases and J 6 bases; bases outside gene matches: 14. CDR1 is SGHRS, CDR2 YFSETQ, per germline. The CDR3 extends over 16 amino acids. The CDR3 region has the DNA TGCGCCAGCAGCCATCCGGACAGGGTAGGGGTGAATGGCTACACCTTC. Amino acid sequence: CASSHPDRVGVNGYTF.

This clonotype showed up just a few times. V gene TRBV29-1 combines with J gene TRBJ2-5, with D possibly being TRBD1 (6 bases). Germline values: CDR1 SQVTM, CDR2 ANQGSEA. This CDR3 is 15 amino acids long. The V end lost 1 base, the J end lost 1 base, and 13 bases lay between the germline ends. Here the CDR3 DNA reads TGCAGCGTTGAAGGAGGGGACACCCTCCAAGAGACCCAGTACTTC. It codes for CSVEGGDTLQETQYF. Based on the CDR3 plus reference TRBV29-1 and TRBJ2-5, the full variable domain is SAVISQKPSRDICQRGTSLTIQCQVDSQVTMMFWYRQQPGQSLTLIATANQGSEATYESGFVIDKFPISRPNLTFSTLTVSNMSPEDSSIYLCSVEGGDTLQETQYFGPGTRLLVL.